This T cell receptor beta chain is drawn from a study of T cell responses to AZD1222 COVID-19 vaccine. Some clones are missing from TCRdb's copy, which holds only in-frame ones; the method was immunoSEQ multiplex PCR. The sample lists more than 120,000 clones; 90% were seen once. Study results and caveats: Nearly half of spike-specific TCRs reportedly target variant regions that are unmutated in the B.1.351 and B.1.1.7 variants. Clonal diversity was possibly underestimated, and the donors were mostly white British, with more females.

Trimming cost V 4 bases and J 8 bases; bases outside gene matches: 7. Per germline, CDR1 SGHNT and CDR2 YYREEE (reference sequence). The CDR3 runs to 15 residues. Points on this clone: What it recognizes is unknown.

The receptor was derived from an adult who received the AZD1222 COVID-19 vaccine. The chain recombines TRBV5-4 with TRBJ2-1; 12 nucleotides line up with TRBD2. The sample was peripheral blood, taken 28 days after the second AZD1222 dose. Here the CDR3 DNA reads TGTGCCAGCAGCGGAAAAACTAGCGGGGGGTATGAGCAGTTCTTC. Amino acid sequence: CASSGKTSGGYEQFF.